This record covers a single T cell receptor beta chain. The sample holds a few counts of this clonotype. It has no known antigen specificity. No quality values exist for individual bases; no much larger clone is one base distant. Sequencing used an Illumina HiSeq 1500. The public reads were reanalyzed by TCRdb: fastp trimming at Q25, MiXCR alignment, in-frame beta chains only. CDR3 protein sequences are deduplicated, and each keeps its most common genes and DNA. This sample has 75,000 to 100,000 distinct CDR3 sequences in its table, and approximately 30% of those were observed once. Roughly 70% of the sample is held by the ten biggest clonotypes. This sample is drawn from a study of T cell repertoires in cytomegalovirus infection (dated by TCRdb to the late 2010s). General notes on the study: Recently identified HLA-C-restricted CMV epitopes, whose presentation resists viral immunomodulation, were targeted by peptide stimulations together with well-studied HLA-B-restricted epitopes. Because public TCR beta signatures pointed to carriage of CMV infection together with the matching HLA type, the HLA type of each donor mattered for the analysis.

The CDR3 spans 13 residues, from the cysteine through the phenylalanine. Only the CDR3 region is kept as DNA, spanning 39 bases read in frame from base 1. Cut back by 2 bases and 2 bases, the V and J ends lie 3 bases apart. This specimen's treatment or condition label, per the study, means: in vitro stimulation with specific CMV peptide epitopes to enrich CMV-specific T cells. What the authors observed across the whole study: The ex vivo response was dominated by HLA-C-restricted CMV-specific TCR beta clonotypes, and the single most frequent clonotype in two of eight donors was supplied by these HLA-C-restricted clonotypes. In both this cohort and an independent roughly 400-donor cohort, the cumulative frequency of public TCR beta family members distinguished carriers of CMV infection plus the relevant HLA type.

The sequence links TRBV12-3 or TRBV12-4 to TRBJ2-2; no D segment can be confidently identified. The sample here was CD8+ T cells from cultured PBMCs, taken from culture after CMV antigen stimulation. This TCR was sampled from a human donor in good health (CMV status not recorded). Some clones in this sample may be carry-over from other donors' samples. The DNA sequence is as follows: TGTGCCAGCAGTTTAAGTAACACCGGGGAGCTGTTTTTT. This gives the protein CASSLSNTGELFF.